Each of the 2 T cell receptor beta chains below was sequenced from the same sample in a study of cytomegalovirus exposure and HLA in healthy donors. Vbeta (60) and Jbeta (13) primers were used in the PCR. Clones were sequenced by immunoSEQ multiplex PCR, and TCRdb holds only the in-frame ones, with some missing. The sample has roughly 120,000 clones; about 86% are singletons. Specimen: PBMCs. Every receptor here comes from a middle-aged woman in good health and CMV-seronegative.

The chain carries TRBV21-1 and TRBJ2-7; TRBD2, as called in the table, went unchecked against the DNA. TRBV21-1 is noted as a pseudogene. The CDR3 loop spans 14 amino acids. The CDR3 DNA reads TGTGCCAGCAGCAAAGGAGGGCCCTCCTACGAGCAGTACTTC. This gives the protein CASSKGGPSYEQYF.

The genes are TRBV7-9 and TRBJ2-1; D might be TRBD2 (6 bases). With 5 bases removed from V and 10 bases from J, the gap between germline ends came to 12 bases. Germline values: CDR1 SEHNR, CDR2 FQNEAQ (reference sequence). There are 12 residues in the CDR3. The CDR3 spells CASSPTSREQFF. CDR3 sequence (DNA): TGTGCCAGCAGCCCAACTAGCCGCGAGCAGTTCTTC. The variable domain in full, with the rest retrieved from reference TRBV7-9 and TRBJ2-1, is DTGVSQNPRHKITKRGQNVTFRCDPISEHNRLYWYRQTLGQGPEFLTYFQNEAQLEKSRLLSDRFSAERPKGSFSTLEIQRTEQGDSAMYLCASSPTSREQFFGPGTRLTVL.